This TCR beta chain derives from a study of T cells in Graves' hyperthyroidism and ophthalmopathy. Study-wide results and limits: Blood samples included most of the expanded thyroid clonotypes exceeding 0.001. By a 13 V-J model, ophthalmopathy was set apart from stable hyperthyroidism.

Germline CDR1 reads SGHVS; CDR2 reads FQNEAQ. J was trimmed by 6 bases and V by 5 bases; bases with no gene match: 7. The length of the CDR3 is 15 residues. Clinical symptoms, serum thyroxine, TRAb, thyroid ultrasound and orbital computed tomography informed diagnoses. Amplification yielded TCR beta CDR3 regions, with RNA transcripts as the source. Researchers ran a first-round RT-PCR on the TCR CDR3 using the HTBI primer set. TCRdb fed the multiplex PCR reads into MiXCR, producing one record per CDR3 protein. The profile shows around 580,000 distinct CDR3 sequences, roughly a sixth of them singletons. Details on this clonotype: What it recognizes is unknown.

The chain is built from TRBV7-8 and TRBJ2-7, with 13 bases that match TRBD2. This receptor was taken from a woman between 18 and 30 years old with Graves' hyperthyroidism. The sequenced sample was blood. The CDR3 loop is CASSLRTSGSSEQYF. The CDR3 nucleotides are TGTGCCAGCAGCCTACGGACTAGCGGGAGCTCCGAGCAGTACTTC.